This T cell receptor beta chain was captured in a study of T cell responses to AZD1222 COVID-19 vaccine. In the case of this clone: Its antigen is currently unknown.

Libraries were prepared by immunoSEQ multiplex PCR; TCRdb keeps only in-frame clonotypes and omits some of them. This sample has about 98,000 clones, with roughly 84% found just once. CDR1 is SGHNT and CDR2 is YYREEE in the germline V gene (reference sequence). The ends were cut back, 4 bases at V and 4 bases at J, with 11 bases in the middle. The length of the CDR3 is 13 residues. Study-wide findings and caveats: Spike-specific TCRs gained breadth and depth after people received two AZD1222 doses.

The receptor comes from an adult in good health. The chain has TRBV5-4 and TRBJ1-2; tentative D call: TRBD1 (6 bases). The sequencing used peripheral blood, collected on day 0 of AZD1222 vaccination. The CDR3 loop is CASSQTGFYGYTF. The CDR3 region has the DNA TGTGCCAGCAGCCAAACAGGGTTCTATGGCTACACCTTC. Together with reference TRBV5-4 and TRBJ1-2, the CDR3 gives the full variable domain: ETGVTQSPTHLIKTRGQQVTLRCSSQSGHNTVSWYQQALGQGPQFIFQYYREEENGRGNFPPRFSGLQFPNYSSELNVNALELDDSALYLCASSQTGFYGYTFGSGTRLTVV.